Shown below are 21 T cell receptor beta chains from a single sample sequenced in a study of identical twins. TCRdb ran MiXCR on the 5' RACE reads and lists one entry per CDR3 protein. The sample records fewer than 900,000 distinct CDR3 sequences, around 20% being singletons. Separately, the same data were catalogued under a study of T cells expressing NK-cell markers.

What was sequenced was PBMCs. The receptors stem from a woman between 18 and 30 years old in good health.

This chain uses TRBV5-4 with TRBJ2-3; 8 bases align to TRBD1. The CDR3 is 15 amino acids. Unmatched junction bases numbered 12, after V lost 5 bases and J lost 7 bases. The germline V gene encodes CDR1 SGHNT and CDR2 YYREEE (reference sequence). The CDR3 sequence: CASSLGQGWTYTQYF. The CDR3 coding sequence is TGTGCCAGCAGTCTCGGACAGGGTTGGACATATACGCAGTATTTT.

This clonotype was found a few times. The chain links TRBV9 to TRBJ2-1, with D maybe TRBD1 (6 bases). The CDR3 sequence is 15 residues long. The germline CDR1 and CDR2 sequences are SGDLS and YYNGEE. Trimming shortened V by 2 bases and J by 4 bases, and 13 bases separated the two germline ends. This CDR3 is CASSVGDISYNEQFF. The CDR3 region has the DNA TGTGCCAGCAGCGTTGGGGACATATCATACAATGAGCAGTTCTTC.

In its sample, this clonotype was seen many times. The chain employs TRBV19 and TRBJ2-5; unclear D gene. The germline V gene encodes CDR1 LNHDA and CDR2 SQIVND (reference sequence). This CDR3 has 13 residues. V gave up 5 bases and J gave up 3 bases, with 10 bases separating them. In DNA, the CDR3 is TGTGCCAGTAGTCCCTGGCCGAAAGAGACCCAGTACTTC. It encodes CASSPWPKETQYF. The full variable domain, rest sourced from reference TRBV19 and TRBJ2-5, is DGGITQSPKYLFRKEGQNVTLSCEQNLNHDAMYWYRQDPGQGLRLIYYSQIVNDFQKGDIAEGYSVSREKKESFPLTVTSAQKNPTAFYLCASSPWPKETQYFGPGTRLLVL.

This clonotype was seen more than once but under ten times. The genes are TRBV6-2 or TRBV6-3 and TRBJ1-2, with D possibly being TRBD1 (6 bases). Germline lookup yields CDR1 MNHEY and CDR2 SVGEGT. The CDR3 has 12 amino acids. V shed 4 bases and J shed 9 bases, with 12 bases lying between them. This CDR3 is CASSFTGFRYTF. CDR3 DNA: TGTGCCAGCAGTTTCACAGGGTTTCGCTACACCTTC.

This clonotype was picked up a small number of times. The chain is built from TRBV20-1 and TRBJ2-7, with 7 bases lining up with TRBD1. The CDR3 has 15 amino acids. The V gene's germline CDR1 is DFQATT and CDR2 SNEGSKA (reference sequence). V lost 0 bases and J lost 2; bases outside the gene matches: 7. For the CDR3, the DNA is TGCAGTGCTAGAGAACGGACAGGAAACCCCTACGAGCAGTACTTC. It translates to CSARERTGNPYEQYF.

The chain has TRBV25-1 and TRBJ2-1; no reliable D call. CDR1 and CDR2 (germline): MGHDK, SYGVNS. This CDR3 has 14 amino acids. The germline V and J ends were trimmed by 7 bases and 6 bases, with 16 bases remaining between them. CDR3 protein: CASKTRGPPNEQFF. The CDR3 DNA is TGTGCCAGCAAAACCCGCGGCCCTCCCAATGAGCAGTTCTTC. The whole variable domain, filled in from reference TRBV25-1 and TRBJ2-1, reads EADIYQTPRYLVIGTGKKITLECSQTMGHDKMYWYQQDPGMELHLIHYSYGVNSTEKGDLSSESTVSRIRTEHFPLTLESARPSHTSQYLCASKTRGPPNEQFFGPGTRLTVL.

This clonotype was detected only a few times. The genes are TRBV20-1 and TRBJ1-5; D remains ambiguous. This CDR3 region has 15 residues. Per germline, CDR1 DFQATT and CDR2 SNEGSKA (reference sequence). V lost 6 bases and J 4 bases, leaving 19 bases between the germline ends. CDR3 residues: CSANVEGLRNQPQHF. CDR3 nucleotide sequence: TGCAGTGCCAATGTCGAAGGTCTACGGAATCAGCCCCAGCATTTT.

The chain links TRBV20-1 to TRBJ2-1; D is possibly TRBD2 (6 bases). This CDR3 spans 12 amino acids. Germline assignment: CDR1 DFQATT and CDR2 SNEGSKA (reference sequence). The germline V and J ends were trimmed by 3 bases and 7 bases, with 10 bases remaining between them. The CDR3 coding sequence is TGCAGTGCTAGCGATCGGGGGAATGAGCAGTTCTTC. This sequence encodes CSASDRGNEQFF.

The chain links TRBV12-3 or TRBV12-4 to TRBJ1-4; TRBD1 matches at 8 bases. Trimming took 6 bases from V and 10 from J; bases not matched to a gene: 7. This CDR3 is built from 13 residues. The CDR3 is CASSRGQGVKLFF. CDR3 DNA: TGTGCCAGCAGCCGAGGACAGGGAGTAAAACTGTTTTTT.

The chain links TRBV20-1 to TRBJ2-7, with 11 bases lining up with TRBD1. Germline V gene sequence: CDR1 DFQATT, CDR2 SNEGSKA (reference sequence). CDR3 length: 17 residues. V was pared by 3 bases and J by 4 bases, with 14 bases of the junction left unmatched. CDR3 DNA: TGCAGTGCTAGCCGAAGGGACAGGGGGTCCCTAAAGTACGAGCAGTACTTC. Translation: CSASRRDRGSLKYEQYF.

The J gene is TRBJ1-4, the V gene TRBV4-3; 8 bases are shared with TRBD1. The ends lost 1 base at V and 7 bases at J; junction bases unmatched: 8. Germline CDR1 LGHNA, CDR2 YSLEER. CDR3 length equals 16 residues. The CDR3 nucleotides are TGCGCCAGCAGCCAAGGCCAGGGGGCTCACGGTGAAAAACTGTTTTTT. Its protein product is CASSQGQGAHGEKLFF.

This clonotype came up once. The chain links TRBV6-2 or TRBV6-3 to TRBJ1-5; D ambiguous. Germline assignment: CDR1 MNHEY and CDR2 SVGEGT. The length of the CDR3 is 14 residues. The V gene lost 0 bases and the J gene lost 7 bases, with 10 bases spanning the gap. The DNA of the CDR3 is TGTGCCAGCAGTTACTCGGCAGGTTTACAGCCCCAGCATTTT. Amino acids: CASSYSAGLQPQHF.

V gene TRBV20-1 combines with J gene TRBJ2-7; D remains ambiguous. With 6 bases removed from V and 0 bases from J, the gap between germline ends came to 6 bases. Germline V CDR1 and CDR2: DFQATT, SNEGSKA (reference sequence). There are 11 residues in the CDR3. Here the CDR3 reads CSAAYSYEQYF. CDR3 sequence (DNA): TGCAGTGCGGCGTACTCCTACGAGCAGTACTTC.

The genes are TRBV20-1 and TRBJ1-1, with D possibly matching TRBD1 (5 bases). The germline V gene encodes CDR1 DFQATT and CDR2 SNEGSKA (reference sequence). V lost 0 bases, J lost 1 base, and 6 bases lay in between. This CDR3 region has 13 residues. The CDR3 loop reads CSARDRANTEAFF. The DNA for the CDR3 is TGCAGTGCTAGAGACAGGGCGAACACTGAAGCTTTCTTT.

The V and J genes are TRBV12-3 or TRBV12-4 and TRBJ2-1; 7 nucleotides match TRBD2. V trimming: 7 bases; J trimming: 0 bases; junction bases outside the gene matches: 9. This CDR3 comprises 16 residues. CDR3 loop: CASIRPTSSSYNEQFF. The CDR3 region has the DNA TGTGCCAGCATCCGCCCGACTAGCAGCTCCTACAATGAGCAGTTCTTC.

This clonotype occurred many times. V and J are TRBV7-9 and TRBJ1-4; TRBD1 aligns across 8 bases. The CDR3 totals 14 residues. The J segment lost 10 bases and the V segment lost 3 bases, leaving 7 bases of the junction unmatched. Germline V lookup: CDR1 SEHNR, CDR2 FQNEAQ (reference sequence). The CDR3 region has the DNA TGTGCCAGCAGCTTGGACAGGGACGCTGGAAAACTGTTTTTT. Translating it yields CASSLDRDAGKLFF.

This clonotype was seen a single time. Its ends do not fully match the called genes, so a read error is possible. J is TRBJ1-2 and V is TRBV7-9, with D hard to call. The CDR3 contains 11 residues. Germline-derived CDR1 and CDR2 are SEHNR and FQNEAQ (reference sequence). In nucleotides, the CDR3 is TGTGCCAGCAGCGGCGGGAGTGGGCTCGCCTTC. Translation: CASSGGSGLAF.

This clonotype was observed a few times. CDR3 protein: CASSHGLRYTDTQYF. Here the CDR3 DNA reads TGTGCCAGCAGTCACGGACTCAGGTACACAGATACGCAGTATTTT. This rearrangement joins TRBV7-9 to TRBJ2-3; a weak D match, TRBD2 (5 bases). The germline CDR1 and CDR2 sequences are SEHNR and FQNEAQ (reference sequence). There are 15 residues in the CDR3. V lost 6 bases to trimming and J lost 2 bases, with 15 bases between them. The variable domain in full, completed from reference TRBV7-9 and TRBJ2-3, reads DTGVSQNPRHKITKRGQNVTFRCDPISEHNRLYWYRQTLGQGPEFLTYFQNEAQLEKSRLLSDRFSAERPKGSFSTLEIQRTEQGDSAMYLCASSHGLRYTDTQYFGPGTRLTVL.

The chain has TRBV20-1 and TRBJ2-7; D gene uncertain. The germline gives CDR1 DFQATT, CDR2 SNEGSKA (reference sequence). The CDR3 contains 12 residues. V gave up 8 bases and J gave up 0 bases, with 11 bases separating them. The CDR3 DNA reads as TGCAGTACCACAATCGGCTCCTACGAGCAGTACTTC. This translates into CSTTIGSYEQYF.

This clonotype was counted many times. The chain combines TRBV5-1 with TRBJ1-4; unclear D gene. Germline lookup yields CDR1 SGHRS and CDR2 YFSETQ. The CDR3 sequence is 12 residues long. The V and J ends lost 1 base and 7 bases respectively, with 5 bases between them. CDR3 in amino acids: CASSLLGEKLFF. DNA for the CDR3: TGCGCCAGCAGCTTGCTCGGTGAAAAACTGTTTTTT.

This clonotype has a handful of counts. The genes are TRBV10-3 and TRBJ2-7, with D possibly TRBD1 on 6 matching bases. The germline CDR1 and CDR2 sequences are ENHRY and SYGVKD. The V gene lost 6 bases and the J gene lost 4 bases, with 10 bases spanning the gap. This CDR3 contains 12 residues. The DNA for the CDR3 is TGTGCCATCAGAAACAGGGCTTACGAGCAGTACTTC. Protein product: CAIRNRAYEQYF.